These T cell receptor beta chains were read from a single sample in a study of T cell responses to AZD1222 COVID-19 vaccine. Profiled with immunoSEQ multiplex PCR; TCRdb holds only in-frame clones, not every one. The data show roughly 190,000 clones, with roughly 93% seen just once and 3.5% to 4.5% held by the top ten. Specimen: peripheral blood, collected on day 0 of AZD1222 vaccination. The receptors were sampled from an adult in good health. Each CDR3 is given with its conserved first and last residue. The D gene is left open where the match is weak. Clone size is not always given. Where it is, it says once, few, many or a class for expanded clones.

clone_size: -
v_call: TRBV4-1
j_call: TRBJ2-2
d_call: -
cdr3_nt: TGCGCCAGCAGCCGCCGCGGCAGTTCCAACACCGGGGAGCTGTTTTTT
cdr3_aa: CASSRRGSSNTGELFF

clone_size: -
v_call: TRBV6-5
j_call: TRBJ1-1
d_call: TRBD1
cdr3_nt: TGTGCCAGCAGCCCCAGCGAGGACAGGATGAGGGCTTTCTTT
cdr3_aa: CASSPSEDRMRAFF

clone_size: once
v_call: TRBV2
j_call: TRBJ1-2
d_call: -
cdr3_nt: TGTGCCAGCAGTCTTCGGGGAGTGAGGGGCTACACCTTC
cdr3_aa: CASSLRGVRGYTF

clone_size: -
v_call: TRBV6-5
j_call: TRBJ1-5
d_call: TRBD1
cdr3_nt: TGTGCCAGCAGTTCGACAGGGCGCAATCAGCCCCAGCATTTT
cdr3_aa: CASSSTGRNQPQHF

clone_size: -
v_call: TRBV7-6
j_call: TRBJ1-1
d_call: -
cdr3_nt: TGTGCCAGCAGCCTAACGGGCAGCCTGGGAACTGAAGCTTTCTTT
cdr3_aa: CASSLTGSLGTEAFF

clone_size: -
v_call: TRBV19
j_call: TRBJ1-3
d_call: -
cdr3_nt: TGTGCCAGTAGCCTAACAGAGCCAGCCTCTGGAAACACCATATATTTT
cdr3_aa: CASSLTEPASGNTIYF

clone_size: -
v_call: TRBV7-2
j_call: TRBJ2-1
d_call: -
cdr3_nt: TGTGCCAGCAGACCGCGTACGGGGGCTTCCTCTTACAATGAGCAGTTCTTC
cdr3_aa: CASRPRTGASSYNEQFF

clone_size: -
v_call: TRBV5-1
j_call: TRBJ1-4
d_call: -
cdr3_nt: TGCGCCAGCAGCTTCCTTTCCGGTGCAGATGAAAAACTGTTTTTT
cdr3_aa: CASSFLSGADEKLFF

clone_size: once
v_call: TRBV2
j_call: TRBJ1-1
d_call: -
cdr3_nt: TGTGCCAGCAGAGGGACATCGAACACTGAAGCTTTCTTT
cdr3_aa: CASRGTSNTEAFF

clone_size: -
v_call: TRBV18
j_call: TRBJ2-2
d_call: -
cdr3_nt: TGTGCCAGCTCACCGTACGGCGGGGAGCTGTTTTTT
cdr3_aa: CASSPYGGELFF

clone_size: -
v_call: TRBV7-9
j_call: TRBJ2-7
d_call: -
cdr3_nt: TGTGCCAGCAGCTTTTCAGGTTACGAGCAGTACTTC
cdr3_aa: CASSFSGYEQYF

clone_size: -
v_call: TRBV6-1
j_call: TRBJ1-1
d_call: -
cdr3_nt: TGTGCCAGCAGTGAGGGTCAATCGGGGTACACTGAAGCTTTCTTT
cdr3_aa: CASSEGQSGYTEAFF

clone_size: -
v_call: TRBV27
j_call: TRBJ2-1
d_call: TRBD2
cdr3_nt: TGTGCCAGTCAGTTACGCTCAGATGGGCTAGCGGGAGGATTTTCCTACAATGAGCAGTTCTTC
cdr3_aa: CASQLRSDGLAGGFSYNEQFF

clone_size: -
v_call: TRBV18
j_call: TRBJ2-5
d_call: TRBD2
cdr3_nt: TGTGCCAGCTCAAGCCTAGCGGGTCCTATTGGAGAGACCCAGTACTTC
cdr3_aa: CASSSLAGPIGETQYF

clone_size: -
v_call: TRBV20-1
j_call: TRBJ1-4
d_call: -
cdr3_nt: TGCAGTGCTAGTTCCCTTGGGGAAGAAAAACTGTTTTTT
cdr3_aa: CSASSLGEEKLFF

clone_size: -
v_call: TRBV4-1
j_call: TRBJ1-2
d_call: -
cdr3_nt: TGCGCCAGCAGCCAGGTAGAACAGGGCTCGGACTATGGCTACACCTTC
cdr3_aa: CASSQVEQGSDYGYTF

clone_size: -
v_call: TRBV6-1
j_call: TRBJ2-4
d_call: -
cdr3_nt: TGTGCCAGCAGTGAATTGGCGGGCCCCAAAAACATTCAGTACTTC
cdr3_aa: CASSELAGPKNIQYF

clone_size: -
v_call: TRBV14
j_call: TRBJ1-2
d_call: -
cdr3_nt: TGTGCCAGCAGCCCATGGACAGCTACTAACTATGGCTACACCTTC
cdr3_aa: CASSPWTATNYGYTF

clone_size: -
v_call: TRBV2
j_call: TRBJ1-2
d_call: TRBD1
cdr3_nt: TGTGCCAGCAAATCGACAGGGAGTGACTATGGCTACACCTTC
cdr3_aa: CASKSTGSDYGYTF

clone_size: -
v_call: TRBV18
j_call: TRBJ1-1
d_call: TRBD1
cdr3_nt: TGTGCCAGCTCACGACAGGGCGGTGAGCTCGGTGAAGCTTTCTTT
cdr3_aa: CASSRQGGELGEAFF

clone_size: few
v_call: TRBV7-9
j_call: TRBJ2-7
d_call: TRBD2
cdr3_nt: TGTGCCAGCAGCTCACTTGTAGCGGGAGTCTACGAGCAGTACTTC
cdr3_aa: CASSSLVAGVYEQYF

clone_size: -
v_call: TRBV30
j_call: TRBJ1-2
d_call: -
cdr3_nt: TGTGCCTGGAGACACCGGGACCTTGGGGGCTACACCTTC
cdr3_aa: CAWRHRDLGGYTF

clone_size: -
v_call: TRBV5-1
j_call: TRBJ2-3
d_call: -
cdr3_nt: TGCGCCAGCACGGACAACACAGATACGCAGTATTTT
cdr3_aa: CASTDNTDTQYF

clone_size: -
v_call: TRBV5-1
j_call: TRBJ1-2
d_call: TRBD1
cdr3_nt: TGCGCCAGCAGCTTGGCCGGCCCTACAGGGGGCGGCGACTATGGCTACACCTTC
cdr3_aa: CASSLAGPTGGGDYGYTF

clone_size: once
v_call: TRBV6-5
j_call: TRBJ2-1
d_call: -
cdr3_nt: TGTGCCAGCAGTACCCCCGGGACAAATTACAATGAGCAGTTCTTC
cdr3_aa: CASSTPGTNYNEQFF

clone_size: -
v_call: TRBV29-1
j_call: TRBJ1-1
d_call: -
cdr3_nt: TGCAGCATAACATCGAACACTGAAGCTTTCTTT
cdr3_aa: CSITSNTEAFF

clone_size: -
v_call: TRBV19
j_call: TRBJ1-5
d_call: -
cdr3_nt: TGTGCCAGCCGACTCGACAGTACAAATCAGCCCCAGCATTTT
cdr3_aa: CASRLDSTNQPQHF

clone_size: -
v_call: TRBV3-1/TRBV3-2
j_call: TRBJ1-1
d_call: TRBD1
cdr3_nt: TGTGCCAGCAGCCAACCCTTAACCGGGACAGGGAACACTGAAGCTTTCTTT
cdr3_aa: CASSQPLTGTGNTEAFF

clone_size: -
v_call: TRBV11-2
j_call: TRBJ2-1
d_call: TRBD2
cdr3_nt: TGTGCCAGCAGCACCAGCGGGAGAAGATACAATGAGCAGTTCTTC
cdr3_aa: CASSTSGRRYNEQFF

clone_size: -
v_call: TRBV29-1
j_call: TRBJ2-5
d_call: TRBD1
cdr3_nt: TGCAGCGTGTCAGGGGGCTCGGAGACCCAGTACTTC
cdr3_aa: CSVSGGSETQYF

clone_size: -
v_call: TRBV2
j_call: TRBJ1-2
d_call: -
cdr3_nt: TGTGCCATCCGGCGGGGGGACTATGGCTACACCTTC
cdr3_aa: CAIRRGDYGYTF

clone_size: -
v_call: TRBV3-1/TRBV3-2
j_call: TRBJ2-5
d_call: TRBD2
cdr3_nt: TGTGCCAGCAGCTACATTGCGGGGGGGCGGGAGACCCAGTACTTC
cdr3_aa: CASSYIAGGRETQYF

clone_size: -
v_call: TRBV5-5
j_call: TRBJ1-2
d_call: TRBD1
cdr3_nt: TGTGCCAGCAGCTTTGACAGGGACGGCTACACCTTC
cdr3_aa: CASSFDRDGYTF

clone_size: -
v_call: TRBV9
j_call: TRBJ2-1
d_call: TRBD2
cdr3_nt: TGTGCCTCCTCCCGGGCGGGACTAAACACCTACAATGAGCAGTTCTTC
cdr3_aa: CASSRAGLNTYNEQFF

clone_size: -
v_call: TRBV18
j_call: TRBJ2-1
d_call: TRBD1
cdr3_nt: TGTGCCAGCTCATCGGGACAGGGGGCAAATGAGCAGTTCTTC
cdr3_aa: CASSSGQGANEQFF

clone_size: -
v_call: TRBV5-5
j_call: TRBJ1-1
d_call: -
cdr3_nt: TGTGCCAGCAGCTTCTACACTGAAGCTTTCTTT
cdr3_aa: CASSFYTEAFF

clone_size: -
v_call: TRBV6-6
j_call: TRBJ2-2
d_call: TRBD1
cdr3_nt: TGTGCCAGCAGCCCCCCCGGGACAGGACTCACCGGGGAGCTGTTTTTT
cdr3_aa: CASSPPGTGLTGELFF

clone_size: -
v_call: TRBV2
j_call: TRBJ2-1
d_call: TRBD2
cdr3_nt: TGTGCCAGCAGTGACGTGGGGACTAGCGGGGGGAATGAGCAGTTCTTC
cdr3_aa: CASSDVGTSGGNEQFF

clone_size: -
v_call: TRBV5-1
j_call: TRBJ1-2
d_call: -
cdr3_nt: TGCGCCAGCAGCCAACAGAACCCCTATGGCTACACCTTC
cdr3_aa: CASSQQNPYGYTF

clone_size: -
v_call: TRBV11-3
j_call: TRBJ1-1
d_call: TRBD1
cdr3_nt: TGTGCCAGCAGCCTCAGGGGGCACGCTGAAGCTTTCTTT
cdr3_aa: CASSLRGHAEAFF

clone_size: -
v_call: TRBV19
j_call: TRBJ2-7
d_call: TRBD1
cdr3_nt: TGTGCCAGTAGTATGCCAGGGGGCTCCTACGAGCAGTACTTC
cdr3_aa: CASSMPGGSYEQYF

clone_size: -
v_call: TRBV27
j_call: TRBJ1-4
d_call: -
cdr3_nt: TGTGCCAGCAGTTTAATCTGGGCCCCACGTAGTAATGAAAAACTGTTTTTT
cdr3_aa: CASSLIWAPRSNEKLFF

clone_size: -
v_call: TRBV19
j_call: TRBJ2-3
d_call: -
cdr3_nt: TGTGCCAGTAGTTTGACTCTCCGTACCCCAGATACGCAGTATTTT
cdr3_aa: CASSLTLRTPDTQYF

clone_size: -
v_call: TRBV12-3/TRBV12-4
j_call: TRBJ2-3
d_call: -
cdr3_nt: TGTGCCAGCAGCCCTACAAATAGCGGTACGCAGTATTTT
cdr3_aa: CASSPTNSGTQYF

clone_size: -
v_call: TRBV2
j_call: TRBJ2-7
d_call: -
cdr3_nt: TGTGCCAGCAGTTGGAACCGGGACGCCCTCTCCGAGCAGTACTTC
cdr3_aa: CASSWNRDALSEQYF

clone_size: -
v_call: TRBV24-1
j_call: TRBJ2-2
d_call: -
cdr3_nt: TGTGCCACCTCAGGCAAAGAAGACACCGGGGAGCTGTTTTTT
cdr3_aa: CATSGKEDTGELFF

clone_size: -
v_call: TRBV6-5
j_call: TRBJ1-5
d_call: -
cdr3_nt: TGTGCCAGCAGTTACAGGCTCAATCAGCCCCAGCATTTT
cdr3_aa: CASSYRLNQPQHF

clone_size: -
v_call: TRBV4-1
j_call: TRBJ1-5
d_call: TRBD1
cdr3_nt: TGCGCCAGCAGTTCTTCCCCGGGACAGGGTTTCGGTCAGCCCCAGCATTTT
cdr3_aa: CASSSSPGQGFGQPQHF

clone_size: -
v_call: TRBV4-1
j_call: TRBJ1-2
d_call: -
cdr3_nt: TGCGCCAGCAGCCAAGACCCCAGGTTCCTCGCTGGCTATGGCTACACCTTC
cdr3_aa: CASSQDPRFLAGYGYTF

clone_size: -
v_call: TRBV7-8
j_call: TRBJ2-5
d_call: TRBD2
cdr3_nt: TGTGCCAGCAGCTTAGGGGGGGGGACCAAAGAGACCCAGTACTTC
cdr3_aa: CASSLGGGTKETQYF

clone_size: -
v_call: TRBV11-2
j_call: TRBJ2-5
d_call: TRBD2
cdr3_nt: TGTGCCAGCAGACTTCTAGCGGGGGTGGGAGAGACCCAGTACTTC
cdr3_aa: CASRLLAGVGETQYF

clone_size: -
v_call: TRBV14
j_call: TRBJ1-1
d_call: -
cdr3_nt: TGTGCCAGCAGCCCCGCCGGGACAAACACTGAAGCTTTCTTT
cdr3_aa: CASSPAGTNTEAFF

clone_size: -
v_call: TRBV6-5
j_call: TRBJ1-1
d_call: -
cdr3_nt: TGTGCCAGCAGTCCGAAAAGGAACACTGAAGCTTTCTTT
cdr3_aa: CASSPKRNTEAFF

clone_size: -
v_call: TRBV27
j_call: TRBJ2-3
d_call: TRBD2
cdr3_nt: TGTGCCAGCAGTTTATACCGCGTGGGACTAGGAGACTCTAGCACAGATACGCAGTATTTT
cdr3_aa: CASSLYRVGLGDSSTDTQYF

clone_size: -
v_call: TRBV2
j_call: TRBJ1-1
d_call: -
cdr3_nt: TGTGCCAGCAGTGAAGAGCACTATGGGTACACTGAAGCTTTCTTT
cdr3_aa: CASSEEHYGYTEAFF

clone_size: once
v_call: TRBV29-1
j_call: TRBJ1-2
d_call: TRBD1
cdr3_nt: TGCAGCGACCTGACAGGGGATTACGGCTACACCTTC
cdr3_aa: CSDLTGDYGYTF